This TCR beta chain was obtained from a study of blood T cell repertoires in COVID-19. TCRdb keeps only in-frame clones here, not all; method: immunoSEQ multiplex PCR. The sample records a few hundred thousand clones, 90% being singletons. The CDR3 extends over 13 amino acids. V was clipped by 4 bases and J by 2 bases, with 9 bases between them. Germline V gene sequence: CDR1 WSHSY, CDR2 SAAADI. The source of this sequence is a woman aged 18-29 years with acute COVID-19. The chain combines TRBV10-2 with TRBJ2-7; the D gene is possibly TRBD1 (5 bases). The sequenced sample was PBMCs or T cells enriched from blood (not recorded which). Written as DNA, the CDR3 is TGCGCCAGCAGTGTTAACAGGCCCTACGAGCAGTACTTC. This gives the protein CASSVNRPYEQYF.